Sequencing of this T cell receptor beta chain was carried out in a study of beta chain features in type 1 diabetes. Purities in excess of 98% were seen in all sorted populations. As to this clone: The antigen is not known.

Broader study findings: Naive, central memory and regulatory TCRB repertoires appeared more similar among patients than healthy donors. When VDJ junctions were examined, type 1 diabetes patients showed fewer insertions and more deletions.

Investigators reverse transcribed all isolated RNA, so they sequenced expressed TCRB transcripts. Using immunoSEQ multiplex PCR, the repertoire was profiled, and TCRdb retains in-frame clones only, with some absent. This repertoire shows around 150,000 clones, around 7% found once; its top ten account for about 1.4%. V lost 0 bases and J 0 bases, leaving 18 bases between the germline ends. CDR1 is LGHNA, CDR2 YSLEER, per germline. The CDR3 sequence is 19 residues long. V and J are TRBV4-3 and TRBJ2-1; maybe TRBD2 (5 bases). The TCR was taken from a woman aged 25 to 39 in good health. Sequencing was carried out using central memory CD4+ T cells from blood. The CDR3 sequence is CASSQEGRLSGGSYNEQFF. Written as DNA, the CDR3 is TGCGCCAGCAGCCAAGAAGGCCGACTGAGCGGAGGCTCCTACAATGAGCAGTTCTTC.